This T cell receptor beta chain was retrieved from a study of shared clonotypes between healthy human individuals. V shed 5 bases and J shed 4 bases, with 11 bases lying between them. Germline V gives CDR1 SNHLY, CDR2 FYNNEI. The CDR3 has 14 amino acids. A single count supports this clone. The antigen is undetermined. CD4+ cell separation produced CD45RA+ naive and CD45RA-negative memory subsets. An even split of each subset's genomic DNA across several immunoSEQ plates was performed. Profiled with immunoSEQ multiplex PCR; TCRdb holds only in-frame clones, not every one. The data show 2.5 million or so clones, with 90% to 95% seen just once and around 0.14% held by the top ten. Points from the study as a whole: Estimated clonotype richness was generally higher in naive than memory subsets. In four donors, about 5% of naive CD4 clonotypes appeared in common.

The chain joins TRBV2 to TRBJ2-2; D is unresolved. The TCR was taken from a man between 18 and 29 years old in good health. Sequencing was done on a sample of naive CD4+ T cells sorted from blood. Subset given: CD45RA+ positively selected. In DNA, the CDR3 is TGTGCCAGCAGTCCCTCTTCGGTCACCGGGGAGCTGTTTTTT. Protein product: CASSPSSVTGELFF.